The present entry profiles one T cell receptor beta chain with its context. Its target is not known. The data were taken from a study of CD8+ T cells in alopecia areata. After isolation, RNA underwent reverse transcription to generate cDNA as the sequencing template. This table comes from immunoSEQ multiplex PCR, and its TCRdb copy is limited to in-frame clones, with some not included. The top ten hold nearly 5% of the sample, which has around 190,000 clones, approximately 60% seen once. The length of the CDR3 is 15 residues. The germline gives CDR1 LNHNV, CDR2 YYDKDF (reference sequence). Trimming cost V 1 base and J 3 bases, with 12 bases left between them. General study points: Scalp sample data also include resident alphabeta T cells from normal skin. Researchers report lesional scalp, most notably alopecia totalis/universalis, outstripped normal scalp in clonality.

This sequence originates from a human donor in good health. The chain has TRBV15 and TRBJ2-5; tentatively, D is TRBD1 (7 bases). The sequenced material came from CD8+ T cells sorted from blood. CDR3 residues: CATSRVEGAEETQYF. The CDR3 coding sequence is TGTGCCACCAGCAGAGTGGAGGGGGCTGAAGAGACCCAGTACTTC.